This passage covers 8 T cell receptor beta chains from one sample sequenced in a study of response to subunit inactivated influenza vaccine. TCRdb re-called the RT-PCR reads through MiXCR, storing one row per CDR3 protein. The data contain more than 150,000 distinct CDR3 sequences, over 8.5% of them seen just once; the ten biggest clones take up about 40%. Source: CD8+ T cells sorted from PBMCs, taken roughly 24 months after vaccination. The receptors shown here come from a man aged 45 to 70 who received an inactivated influenza vaccine.

The V and J genes are TRBV20-1 and TRBJ1-6, with D maybe TRBD1 (5 bases). This CDR3 is 23 amino acids long. V lost 7 bases to trimming and J lost 0 bases, with 37 bases between them. Germline values: CDR1 DFQATT, CDR2 SNEGSKA (reference sequence). The CDR3 here is CSVLGGVLSKPLQLCSYNSPLHF. The CDR3 DNA reads TGCAGTGTCTTGGGGGGGGTTTTATCTAAGCCTCTGCAGCTGTGCTCCTATAATTCACCCCTCCACTTT.

CDR3 bases: TGCAGTGCTAGACCAGGGCCCGAATGGGGCAAAAACATTCAGTACTTC. Residues: CSARPGPEWGKNIQYF. The chain combines TRBV20-1 with TRBJ2-4; a weak D match, TRBD1 (5 bases). CDR3 length: 16 amino acids. V shed 2 bases and J shed 3 bases, with 17 bases lying between them. Germline CDR1 is DFQATT and CDR2 is SNEGSKA (reference sequence).

The chain carries TRBV11-2 and TRBJ2-2; perhaps TRBD1 as D (5 bases). Per the germline V gene, CDR1 is SGHAT and CDR2 is FQNNGV. The CDR3 runs to 13 residues. Trimming removed 4 bases at V and 5 bases at J, with 8 bases between. This CDR3 reads CASSSGWTGELFF. As DNA, the CDR3 is TGTGCCAGCAGCTCAGGGTGGACCGGGGAGCTGTTTTTT.

The chain recombines TRBV20-1 with TRBJ2-3; D remains ambiguous. This CDR3 has 14 amino acids. Germline V gene lookup returns CDR1 DFQATT and CDR2 SNEGSKA (reference sequence). V lost 0 bases and J 5 bases, leaving 12 bases between the germline ends. CDR3 sequence (DNA): TGCAGTGCTAGAGATTTCGAATCTCTAGATACGCAGTATTTT. Translation: CSARDFESLDTQYF.

The chain has TRBV20-1 and TRBJ2-7, with D unclear. The CDR3 sequence is 13 residues long. Germline lookup yields CDR1 DFQATT and CDR2 SNEGSKA (reference sequence). The V end lost 0 bases, the J end lost 1 base, and 7 bases lay between the germline ends. Written as DNA, the CDR3 is TGCAGTGCTAGAGAGAGAAGTTCCTACGAGCAGTACTTC. This encodes CSARERSSYEQYF.

The genes are TRBV3-1 and TRBJ2-2; D is possibly TRBD1 (7 bases). From germline, CDR1 is LGHDT and CDR2 YNNKEL (reference sequence). Trimming removed 4 bases at V and 4 bases at J, with 19 bases between. The CDR3 covers 17 residues. CDR3 region: CASSPPRAGGLTGELFF. CDR3 nucleotide sequence: TGTGCCAGCAGCCCCCCGAGGGCAGGGGGACTCACCGGGGAGCTGTTTTTT.

The chain recombines TRBV6-2 or TRBV6-3 with TRBJ2-2; either TRBD1 or TRBD2 may fit D (5 bases each). The CDR3 runs to 15 residues. Trimming cost V 2 bases and J 4 bases, with 11 bases left between them. Per the germline V gene, CDR1 is MNHEY and CDR2 is SVGEGT. The CDR3 reads CASSYARAGTGELFF. CDR3 nucleotide sequence: TGTGCCAGCAGTTACGCCAGGGCGGGCACCGGGGAGCTGTTTTTT.

The chain is built from TRBV10-3 and TRBJ1-5; D perhaps matches TRBD1 (5 bases). The CDR3 has 13 amino acids. Germline V gives CDR1 ENHRY, CDR2 SYGVKD. Trimming left V 2 bases short and J 6 bases short, with 8 bases between. The CDR3: CAISEGAGQPQHF. CDR3 DNA: TGTGCCATCAGTGAGGGGGCAGGTCAGCCCCAGCATTTT.